Listed here are 10 T cell receptor beta chains from one sample, sequenced in a study of blood T cell repertoires in COVID-19. Profiling relied on immunoSEQ multiplex PCR, and the TCRdb table lists in-frame clones only, not all of them. This table has fewer than 350,000 clones, around 88% appearing once. Material for sequencing was peripheral blood. These receptors were obtained from a woman aged 25-40 years who had recovered from COVID-19.

CDR3 sequence reads: CASSPPPGEFNYGYTF. CDR3 DNA: TGTGCCAGCTCACCCCCACCCGGTGAATTTAACTATGGCTACACCTTC. This chain joins TRBV18 and TRBJ1-2; D uncertain. The ends were cut back, 3 bases at V and 1 base at J, with 15 bases in the middle. CDR1 is KGHSH, CDR2 LQKENI, per germline. This CDR3 contains 16 residues.

The rearrangement joins TRBV11-2 to TRBJ2-2; D gene ambiguous. Trimming took 4 bases from V and 3 from J, leaving 6 bases between them. From germline, CDR1 is SGHAT and CDR2 FQNNGV. This CDR3 has 13 amino acids. CDR3 in amino acids: CASSSVYTGELFF. The DNA of the CDR3 is TGTGCCAGCAGCTCAGTATACACCGGGGAGCTGTTTTTT.

V usage is TRBV7-9 and J usage is TRBJ1-2; D gene ambiguous. The germline V gene encodes CDR1 SEHNR and CDR2 FQNEAQ (reference sequence). Trimming pared 4 bases from V and 8 bases from J, leaving 14 bases between. The CDR3 covers 13 residues. CDR3 in DNA: TGTGCCAGCAGCTCTGGACTCTTAATCGGCTACACCTTC. Amino acid sequence: CASSSGLLIGYTF.

The V gene is TRBV19, the J gene TRBJ1-5; D possibly corresponds to TRBD1 (5 bases). Trimming took 10 bases from V and 1 from J, leaving 20 bases between them. The CDR3 covers 16 residues. Germline loops: CDR1 LNHDA, CDR2 SQIVND (reference sequence). The CDR3 is CATKAAGPQSNQPQHF. CDR3 nucleotides: TGTGCCACCAAAGCGGCGGGACCCCAAAGCAATCAGCCCCAGCATTTT.

This chain uses TRBV7-9 with TRBJ2-5; D is undetermined. The V gene lost 4 bases and the J gene lost 2 bases, with 14 bases spanning the gap. The CDR3 totals 15 residues. The germline V gene has CDR1 SEHNR and CDR2 FQNEAQ (reference sequence). The CDR3 here is CASSSGIYGQETQYF. In DNA form, the CDR3 reads TGTGCCAGCAGCTCTGGTATCTACGGGCAAGAGACCCAGTACTTC. The whole variable domain, filled in from reference TRBV7-9 and TRBJ2-5, reads DTGVSQNPRHKITKRGQNVTFRCDPISEHNRLYWYRQTLGQGPEFLTYFQNEAQLEKSRLLSDRFSAERPKGSFSTLEIQRTEQGDSAMYLCASSSGIYGQETQYFGPGTRLLVL.

This chain joins TRBV14 and TRBJ1-6, with D perhaps TRBD1 (6 bases). The length of the CDR3 is 14 residues. V dropped 4 bases and J dropped 6 bases, with 10 bases sitting between them. Germline V lookup: CDR1 SGHDN, CDR2 FVKESK. CDR3 amino acids: CASSPTGANSPLHF. The CDR3 DNA reads TGTGCCAGCAGCCCGACAGGAGCTAATTCACCCCTCCACTTT.

This sequence joins TRBV7-2 and TRBJ2-7; possible D gene TRBD2, 6 bases. Germline loops: CDR1 SGHTA, CDR2 FQGNSA. CDR3 length: 15 residues. V was shortened by 2 bases and J by 2 bases, with 13 bases between the two germline ends. Written as DNA, the CDR3 is TGTGCCAGCAGCTTAATTGTAGGACTAACCTACGAGCAGTACTTC. This sequence encodes CASSLIVGLTYEQYF.

The chain couples TRBV3-1 (or the pseudogene TRBV3-2) to TRBJ1-6; D not certain. V lost 3 bases to trimming and J lost 17 bases, with 14 bases between them. The CDR3 consists of 12 residues. Germline CDR1 is LGHDT and CDR2 is YNNKEL (reference sequence). DNA of the CDR3: TGTGCCAGCAGCCAGGGAGGGAATTTTTTCCACTTT. Translation gives CASSQGGNFFHF.

V is TRBV12-3 or TRBV12-4 and J is TRBJ1-1, with D possibly matching TRBD1 (5 bases). V was pared by 6 bases and J by 2 bases, with 10 bases between. There are 13 residues in the CDR3. CDR3: CASRLTVNTEAFF. DNA for the CDR3: TGTGCCAGCAGGTTGACAGTTAACACTGAAGCTTTCTTT.

In this sample, this clone turned up once. The chain is built from TRBV9 and TRBJ2-1, with TRBD2 identical over 7 bases. With 4 bases clipped from V and 4 bases from J, the junction kept 11 bases outside the gene matches. There are 16 residues in the CDR3. Per the germline V gene, CDR1 is SGDLS and CDR2 is YYNGEE. CDR3 residues: CASSPRWRGTYNEQFF. Written as DNA, the CDR3 is TGTGCCAGCAGCCCCCGCTGGCGGGGGACTTACAATGAGCAGTTCTTC.